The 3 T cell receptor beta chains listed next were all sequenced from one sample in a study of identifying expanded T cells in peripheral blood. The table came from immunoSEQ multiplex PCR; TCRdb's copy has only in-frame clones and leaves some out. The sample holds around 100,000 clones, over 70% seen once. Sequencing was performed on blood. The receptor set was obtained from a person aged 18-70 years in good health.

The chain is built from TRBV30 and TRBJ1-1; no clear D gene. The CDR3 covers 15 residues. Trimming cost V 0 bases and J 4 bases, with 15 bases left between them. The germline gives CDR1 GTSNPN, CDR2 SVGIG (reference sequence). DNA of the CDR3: TGTGCCTGGAGTGTGAAGGGAGGTTTCGGCACTGAAGCTTTCTTT. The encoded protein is CAWSVKGGFGTEAFF.

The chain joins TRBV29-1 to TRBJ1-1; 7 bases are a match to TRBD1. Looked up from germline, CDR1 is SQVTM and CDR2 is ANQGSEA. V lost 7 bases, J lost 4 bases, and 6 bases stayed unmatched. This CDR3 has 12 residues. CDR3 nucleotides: TGCAGCGGGGATCGACAGGGCACTGAAGCTTTCTTT. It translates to CSGDRQGTEAFF.

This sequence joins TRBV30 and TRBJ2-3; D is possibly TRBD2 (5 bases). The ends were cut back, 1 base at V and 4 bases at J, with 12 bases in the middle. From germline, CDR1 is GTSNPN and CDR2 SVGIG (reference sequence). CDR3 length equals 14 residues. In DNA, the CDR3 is TGTGCCTGGAGTGCTGGAGGAGCGGCAGATACGCAGTATTTT. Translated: CAWSAGGAADTQYF.